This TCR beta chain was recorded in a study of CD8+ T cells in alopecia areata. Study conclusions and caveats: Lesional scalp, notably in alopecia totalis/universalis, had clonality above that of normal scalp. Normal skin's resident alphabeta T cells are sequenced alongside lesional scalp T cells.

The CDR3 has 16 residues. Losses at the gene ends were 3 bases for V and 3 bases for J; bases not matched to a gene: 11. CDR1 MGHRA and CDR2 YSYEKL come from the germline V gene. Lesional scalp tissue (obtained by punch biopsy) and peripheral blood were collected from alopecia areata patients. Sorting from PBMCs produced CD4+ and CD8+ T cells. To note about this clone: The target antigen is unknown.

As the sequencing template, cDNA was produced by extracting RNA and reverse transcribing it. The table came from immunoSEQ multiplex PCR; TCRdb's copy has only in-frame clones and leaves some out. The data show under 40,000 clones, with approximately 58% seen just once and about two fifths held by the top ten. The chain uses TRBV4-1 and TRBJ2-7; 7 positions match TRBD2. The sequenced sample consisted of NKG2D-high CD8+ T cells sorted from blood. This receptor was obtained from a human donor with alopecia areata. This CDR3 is CASSQEKAGLHYEQYF. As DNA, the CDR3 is TGCGCCAGCAGCCAGGAGAAAGCGGGACTCCACTACGAGCAGTACTTC.